This T cell receptor (beta chain) was captured in a study of memory CD4+ T cells and cytomegalovirus serostatus. Trimming shortened V by 2 bases and J by 0 bases, and 11 bases separated the two germline ends. CDR3 length: 16 amino acids. The assay was immunoSEQ multiplex PCR, and TCRdb's table has in-frame clones only and misses some. Here the sample spans about 59,000 clones, around 80% being singletons. The sort gate was single viable CD3+CD4+CD8-CD45RO+ cells for memory CD4+ T cells. Total CD4+ T cells were enriched by CD4 positive selection. Sequencing was carried out using memory CD4+ T cells from blood. The genes are TRBV23-1 and TRBJ1-3; D possibly corresponds to TRBD1 (5 bases). TRBV23-1 is annotated as an ORF whose role is uncertain. The origin of this receptor is an adult in good health and CMV-seronegative. Some clones in this sample may be carry-over from other donors' samples. Here the CDR3 reads CASSQPQVTSGNTIYF. For the CDR3, the DNA is TGCGCCAGCAGTCAACCACAGGTTACCTCTGGAAACACCATATATTTT.